A selection of T cell receptor beta chains follows, all from one sample in a study of post-analysis software for immune sequencing data. MiXCR, run by TCRdb on the PCR reads, gives a single entry per CDR3 protein. The sample lists hundreds of thousands of distinct CDR3 sequences, more than 50% occurring once. Specimen: blood. All receptors derive from a girl aged 2 to 10 with multiple sclerosis. Each CDR3 is given with its conserved first and last residue. The order of the fields is D gene, J gene, clone size, V gene, CDR3 length, CDR3 DNA, CDR3 protein. A D gene is named only where the DNA matches it firmly. A clone size is listed for some rows: how often the clone was seen (once, few, many), or a class if it is expanded.

>-|TRBJ1-5|-|TRBV5-1|14
TGCGCCAGCAGCTTGGATGCGGGCAGGCAGCCCCAGCATTTT
CASSLDAGRQPQHF
>-|TRBJ2-4|-|TRBV4-2|16
TGTGCCAGCAGCCCAGACAGGACAAAAGCCAAAAACATTCAGTACTTC
CASSPDRTKAKNIQYF
>-|TRBJ1-5|once|TRBV6-2/TRBV6-3|15
TGTGCCAGCAGTTACTCGAGCGGAAATAATCAGCCCCAGCATTTT
CASSYSSGNNQPQHF
>TRBD1|TRBJ1-5|-|TRBV12-5|15
TGTGCTAGTGGTTTGGGACAGGGGACTAATCAGCCCCAGCATTTT
CASGLGQGTNQPQHF
>-|TRBJ2-1|few|TRBV11-2|14
TGTGCCAGCAGCTTATATCGGCTAAACCATGAGCAGTTCTTC
CASSLYRLNHEQFF
>-|TRBJ2-7|-|TRBV6-1|14
TGTGCCAGCAGAGAGCGAGGGCTCACCTACGAGCAGTACTTC
CASRERGLTYEQYF
>TRBD1|TRBJ1-1|-|TRBV7-2|14
TGTGCCAGCACTCAGACAGGGGCCCACACTGAAGCTTTCTTT
CASTQTGAHTEAFF
>-|TRBJ2-3|-|TRBV24-1|12
TGTGCCACCAGCCTGAGGGGAGATGCGCAGTATTTT
CATSLRGDAQYF
>-|TRBJ2-3|few|TRBV7-8|19
TGTGCCAGCAGCTTAATGAGACAGGGCCCTGCGGGGATTGGAGATACGCAGTATTTT
CASSLMRQGPAGIGDTQYF
>TRBD1|TRBJ1-2|once|TRBV7-8|15
TGTGCCAGCAGCCCAGGGACAGGGGTTAACTATGGCTACACCTTC
CASSPGTGVNYGYTF
>-|TRBJ1-1|few|TRBV29-1|13
TGCAGCGTTAGCAGGACACTGAACACTGAAGCTTTCTTT
CSVSRTLNTEAFF
>TRBD1|TRBJ2-1|few|TRBV29-1|13
TGCAGCATAAGACAGGGGCCTTACAATGAGCAGTTCTTC
CSIRQGPYNEQFF